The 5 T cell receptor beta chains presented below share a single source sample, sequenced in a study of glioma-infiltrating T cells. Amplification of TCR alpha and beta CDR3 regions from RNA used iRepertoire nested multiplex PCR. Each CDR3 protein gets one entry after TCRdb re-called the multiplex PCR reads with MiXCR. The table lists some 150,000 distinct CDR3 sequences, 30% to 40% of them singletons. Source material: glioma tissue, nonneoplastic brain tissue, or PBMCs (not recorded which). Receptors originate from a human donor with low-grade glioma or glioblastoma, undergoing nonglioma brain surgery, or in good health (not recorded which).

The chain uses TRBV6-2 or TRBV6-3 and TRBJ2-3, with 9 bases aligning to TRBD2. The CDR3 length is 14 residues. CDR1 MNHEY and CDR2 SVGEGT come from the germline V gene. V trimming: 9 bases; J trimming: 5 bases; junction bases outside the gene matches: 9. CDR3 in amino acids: CARRLAGAGDTQYF. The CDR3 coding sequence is TGTGCCAGAAGGTTAGCGGGAGCAGGAGATACGCAGTATTTT.

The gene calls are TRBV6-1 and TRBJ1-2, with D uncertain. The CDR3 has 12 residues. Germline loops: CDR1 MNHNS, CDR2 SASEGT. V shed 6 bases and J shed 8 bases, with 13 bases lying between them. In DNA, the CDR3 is TGTGCCAGCAGCAAAGAGAGGCGCGGCTACACCTTC. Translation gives CASSKERRGYTF.

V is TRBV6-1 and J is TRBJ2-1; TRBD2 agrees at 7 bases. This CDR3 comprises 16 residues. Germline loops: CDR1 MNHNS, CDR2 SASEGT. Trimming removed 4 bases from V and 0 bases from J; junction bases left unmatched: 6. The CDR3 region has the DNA TGTGCCAGCAGTGGACTAGCTCCAAGCTCCTACAATGAGCAGTTCTTC. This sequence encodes CASSGLAPSSYNEQFF.

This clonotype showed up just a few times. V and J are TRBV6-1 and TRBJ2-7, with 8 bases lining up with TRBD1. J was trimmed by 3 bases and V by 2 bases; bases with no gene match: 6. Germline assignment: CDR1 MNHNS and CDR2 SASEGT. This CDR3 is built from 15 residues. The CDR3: CASSELGTGVYEQYF. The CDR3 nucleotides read TGTGCCAGCAGTGAACTGGGGACAGGAGTCTACGAGCAGTACTTC.

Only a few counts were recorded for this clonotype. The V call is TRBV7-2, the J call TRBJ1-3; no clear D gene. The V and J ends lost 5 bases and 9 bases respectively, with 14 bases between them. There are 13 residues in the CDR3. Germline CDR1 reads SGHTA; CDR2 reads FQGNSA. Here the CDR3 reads CASSQGGFSTIYF. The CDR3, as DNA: TGTGCCAGCAGCCAAGGAGGGTTCAGCACCATATATTTT.